These 18 T cell receptor beta chains came from one sample sequenced in a study of cytomegalovirus exposure and HLA in healthy donors. It was with 60 Vbeta and 13 Jbeta primers that the PCR ran. Data came from immunoSEQ multiplex PCR; TCRdb stores just in-frame clones and leaves some out. The sample contains about 150,000 clones, 66% of which appear only once. The source material was PBMCs. The receptor set was obtained from a human donor in good health.

The chain joins TRBV5-4 to TRBJ2-5; a weak D match, TRBD1 (5 bases). CDR1 and CDR2 from the germline V gene are SGHNT and YYREEE (reference sequence). Between the trimmed V and J ends, which lost 0 bases and 2 bases, there was a span of 8 bases. This CDR3 has 14 amino acids. This chain's CDR3 is CASSLGQLQETQYF. The CDR3 DNA is TGTGCCAGCAGCTTGGGACAGCTTCAAGAGACCCAGTACTTC.

The rearrangement uses TRBV11-2 and TRBJ2-1, with TRBD2 identical over 9 bases. CDR3 size: 19 residues. Germline CDR1 reads SGHAT; CDR2 reads FQNNGV. The V and J ends lost 4 bases and 1 base, in that order; junction bases with no gene match: 14. CDR3 nucleotides: TGTGCCAGCAGCTCGGTAGGACTAGCGCTACGGTTATCCTACAATGAGCAGTTCTTC. Translating gives CASSSVGLALRLSYNEQFF.

The V call is TRBV7-9, the J call TRBJ2-5; no definite D call. Looked up from germline, CDR1 is SEHNR and CDR2 is FQNEAQ (reference sequence). The CDR3 runs 11 residues. Between the trimmed V and J ends, which lost 5 bases and 1 base, there was a span of 2 bases. The CDR3 sequence is CASSLQETQYF. As DNA, the CDR3 is TGTGCCAGCAGCCTCCAAGAGACCCAGTACTTC.

The rearrangement uses TRBV7-2 and TRBJ2-7; TRBD2 might be the D (5 bases). Trimming stripped 5 bases from V and 2 bases from J, with 25 bases between. There are 18 residues in the CDR3. CDR1 is SGHTA and CDR2 is FQGNSA in the germline V gene. CDR3 bases: TGTGCCAGCAGCCTCCGCAGACGTACCGGGGTGGTCCCCTACGAGCAGTACTTC. Protein: CASSLRRRTGVVPYEQYF.

The CDR3 DNA reads TGTGCCAGCAGTCAACAGGGGCGAGAGACCCAGTACTTC. It yields the protein CASSQQGRETQYF. This rearrangement joins TRBV2 to TRBJ2-5; 7 bases are a match to TRBD1. Trimming cost V 5 bases and J 4 bases; bases outside gene matches: 4. Per germline, CDR1 SNHLY and CDR2 FYNNEI. This CDR3 is 13 amino acids long.

This chain uses TRBV19 with TRBJ1-6; tentatively, D is TRBD1 (5 bases). Trimming removed 9 bases at V and 12 bases at J, with 18 bases between. CDR1 LNHDA and CDR2 SQIVND come from the germline V gene (reference sequence). The CDR3 extends over 13 amino acids. CDR3 amino acids: CASRDAGRKPLHF. CDR3 sequence (DNA): TGTGCCAGCCGGGACGCCGGGAGAAAACCCCTCCACTTT.

This clone was seen only a few times. V is TRBV19 and J is TRBJ2-1, with 15 bases that match TRBD2. The CDR3 is 16 amino acids. V lost 7 bases and J lost 7; bases outside the gene matches: 8. Per germline, CDR1 LNHDA and CDR2 SQIVND (reference sequence). CDR3 coding DNA: TGTGCCAGTAATCTAGCGGGACTAGCGGGAGGAAATGAGCAGTTCTTC. Protein sequence: CASNLAGLAGGNEQFF. Full variable domain (rest looked up from reference TRBV19 and TRBJ2-1): DGGITQSPKYLFRKEGQNVTLSCEQNLNHDAMYWYRQDPGQGLRLIYYSQIVNDFQKGDIAEGYSVSREKKESFPLTVTSAQKNPTAFYLCASNLAGLAGGNEQFFGPGTRLTVL.

This sequence joins TRBV7-2 and TRBJ1-2, with 8 positions matching TRBD1. Trimming at V came to 0 bases and at J to 4 bases, leaving 4 bases not matched to a gene. The CDR3 covers 15 residues. Germline V CDR1 and CDR2: SGHTA, FQGNSA. For the CDR3, the DNA is TGTGCCAGCAGCTTAGCAGGACAGGGAGGCTATGGCTACACCTTC. This encodes CASSLAGQGGYGYTF.

The chain links TRBV28 to TRBJ2-3, with a weak D call TRBD1 (6 bases). The germline V gene encodes CDR1 MDHEN and CDR2 SYDVKM. The V gene lost 2 bases and the J gene lost 8 bases, with 11 bases spanning the gap. The CDR3 sequence is 13 residues long. The DNA of the CDR3 is TGTGCCAGCAGTTTACTCAGGGGCGTTACGCAGTATTTT. Translating it yields CASSLLRGVTQYF.

CDR3: CASSSRTGVAYGYTF. In DNA, the CDR3 is TGTGCCAGCAGTTCCCGGACAGGGGTGGCCTATGGCTACACCTTC. This chain joins TRBV28 and TRBJ1-2, with TRBD1 identical over 9 bases. Trimming took 4 bases from V and 4 from J; bases not matched to a gene: 7. Germline-derived CDR1 and CDR2 are MDHEN and SYDVKM. The CDR3 totals 15 residues.

CDR3 sequence reads: CASSVGVGVTDTQYF. Written as DNA, the CDR3 is TGTGCCAGCAGCGTAGGGGTGGGAGTCACAGATACGCAGTATTTT. The chain couples TRBV9 to TRBJ2-3; perhaps TRBD2 as D (5 bases). CDR1 SGDLS and CDR2 YYNGEE come from the germline V gene. V was trimmed by 0 bases and J by 2 bases, leaving 10 bases between them. The CDR3 has 15 residues.

The rearrangement joins TRBV28 to TRBJ2-3; 12 positions match TRBD1. Trimming at V came to 4 bases and at J to 4 bases, leaving 6 bases not matched to a gene. Germline lookup yields CDR1 MDHEN and CDR2 SYDVKM. This CDR3 region has 16 residues. The CDR3 nucleotides read TGTGCCAGCAGTTCCTCGGGACAGGGGGCCCCAGATACGCAGTATTTT. Its translation is CASSSSGQGAPDTQYF.

This clone has a handful of counts. J is TRBJ2-7 and V is TRBV6-1, with D maybe TRBD1 (8 bases). CDR3 size: 14 residues. Trimming took off 6 bases at V and 9 bases at J, with 21 bases between the two ends. Germline-derived CDR1 and CDR2 are MNHNS and SASEGT. Here the CDR3 DNA reads TGTGCCAGCAGCCCTTGGACAGGGACTAAGTTGCAGTACTTC. It encodes CASSPWTGTKLQYF.

V usage is TRBV5-1 and J usage is TRBJ2-1; D possibly corresponds to TRBD2 (6 bases). This CDR3 spans 14 amino acids. V was pared by 4 bases and J by 7 bases, with 15 bases between. Germline CDR1 and CDR2: SGHRS and YFSETQ. The CDR3 DNA follows: TGCGCCAGCAGCGACAGCAGCGGGTTAAATGAGCAGTTCTTC. Amino acids: CASSDSSGLNEQFF.

Only one count was recorded for this clone. The chain links TRBV6-4 to TRBJ2-1; weak D call: TRBD1 (6 bases). Deletions cut 4 bases from V and 2 bases from J, with 12 bases between. The CDR3 sequence is 15 residues long. Germline V gives CDR1 MRHNA, CDR2 SNTAGT. The CDR3 loop reads CASSVDSLAYNEQFF. For the CDR3, the DNA is TGTGCCAGCAGTGTGGACAGCCTAGCCTACAATGAGCAGTTCTTC.

This chain links TRBV7-7 with TRBJ2-1; 7 bases match TRBD2. CDR3 length equals 16 residues. Trimming at V came to 5 bases and at J to 4 bases, leaving 11 bases not matched to a gene. Germline lookup yields CDR1 SSHAT and CDR2 FNYEAQ (reference sequence). As DNA, the CDR3 is TGTGCCAGCAGCATCCAACCGGGACTACCTTACAATGAGCAGTTCTTC. Amino acids: CASSIQPGLPYNEQFF.

The rearrangement joins TRBV19 to TRBJ2-1; 8 nucleotides match TRBD2. Looked up from germline, CDR1 is LNHDA and CDR2 is SQIVND (reference sequence). There are 15 residues in the CDR3. With 7 bases clipped from V and 6 bases from J, the junction kept 11 bases outside the gene matches. The CDR3 DNA sequence: TGTGCCAGTACCTCGACTAGCGCCGCACCCAATGAGCAGTTCTTC. It codes for CASTSTSAAPNEQFF.

For this clone: The junction does not match germline at one end; this may be a read error. The rearrangement uses TRBV5-1 and TRBJ2-1; TRBD2 aligns across 7 bases. Germline V gene data show CDR1 as SGHRS and CDR2 as YFSETQ. This CDR3 region has 15 residues. CDR3 nucleotide sequence: TGCGCCAGCAGCCTAGGCGGGAGCTCCGACAATGAGCAGTTCTTC. It codes for CASSLGGSSDNEQFF.